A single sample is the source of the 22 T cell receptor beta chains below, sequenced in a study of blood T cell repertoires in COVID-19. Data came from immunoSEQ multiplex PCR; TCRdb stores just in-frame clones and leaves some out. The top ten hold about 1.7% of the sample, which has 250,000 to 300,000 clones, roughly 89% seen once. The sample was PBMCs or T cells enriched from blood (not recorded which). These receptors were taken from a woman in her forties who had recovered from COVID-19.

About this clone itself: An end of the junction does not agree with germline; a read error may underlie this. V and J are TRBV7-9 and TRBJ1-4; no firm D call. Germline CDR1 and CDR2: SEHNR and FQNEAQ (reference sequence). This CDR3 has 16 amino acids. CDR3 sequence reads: CASSVASYPSSEKLFF. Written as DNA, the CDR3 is TGTGCCAGCAGCGTAGCATCCTATCCCTCGAGTGAAAAACTGTTTTTT.

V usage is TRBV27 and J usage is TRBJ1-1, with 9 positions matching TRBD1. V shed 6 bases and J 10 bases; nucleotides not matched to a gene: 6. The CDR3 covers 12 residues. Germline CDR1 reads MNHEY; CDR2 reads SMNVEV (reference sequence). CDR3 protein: CASRGTGSRAFF. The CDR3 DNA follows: TGTGCCAGCAGAGGGACAGGGTCAAGAGCTTTCTTT.

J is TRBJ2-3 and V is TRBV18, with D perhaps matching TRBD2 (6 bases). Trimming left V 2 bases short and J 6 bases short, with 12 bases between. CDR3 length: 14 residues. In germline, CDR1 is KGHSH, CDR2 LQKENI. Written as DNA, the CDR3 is TGTGCCAGCTCACCAAGAGGACTACCCGATACGCAGTATTTT. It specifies CASSPRGLPDTQYF.

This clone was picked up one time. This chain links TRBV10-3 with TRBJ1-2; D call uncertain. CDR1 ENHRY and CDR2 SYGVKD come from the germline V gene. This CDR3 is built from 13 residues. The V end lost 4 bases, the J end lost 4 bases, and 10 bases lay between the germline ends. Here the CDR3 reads CAISGTDFYGYTF. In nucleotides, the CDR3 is TGTGCCATCAGTGGCACAGATTTCTATGGCTACACCTTC.

The CDR3 DNA reads as TGTGCCACCTCGGAAAGAGGGAGACCTAGTTATGGCTACACCTTC. Residues: CATSERGRPSYGYTF. The rearrangement joins TRBV7-9 to TRBJ1-2; unclear D gene. In germline, CDR1 is SEHNR, CDR2 FQNEAQ (reference sequence). Between the trimmed V and J ends, which lost 10 bases and 5 bases, there was a span of 23 bases. The CDR3 consists of 15 residues.

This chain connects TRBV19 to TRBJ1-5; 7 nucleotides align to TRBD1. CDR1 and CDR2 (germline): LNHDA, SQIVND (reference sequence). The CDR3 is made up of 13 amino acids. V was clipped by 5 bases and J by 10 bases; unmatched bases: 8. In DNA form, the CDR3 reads TGTGCCAGTAGTGACAGGGAGAACCTTCCCCAGCATTTT. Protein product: CASSDRENLPQHF.

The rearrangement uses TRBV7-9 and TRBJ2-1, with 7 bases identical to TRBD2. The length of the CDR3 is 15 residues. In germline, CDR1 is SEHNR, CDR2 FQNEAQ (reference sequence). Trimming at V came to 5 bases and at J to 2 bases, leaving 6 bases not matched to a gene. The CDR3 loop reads CASSPTGGTYNEQFF. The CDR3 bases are TGTGCCAGCAGCCCCACCGGGGGGACCTACAATGAGCAGTTCTTC.

The CDR3 region is CASRGGRDTGELFF. CDR3 bases: TGTGCCAGCCGCGGGGGTCGGGACACCGGGGAGCTGTTTTTT. This rearrangement joins TRBV7-9 to TRBJ2-2; 7 bases are a match to TRBD2. Germline CDR1 reads SEHNR; CDR2 reads FQNEAQ (reference sequence). The CDR3 totals 14 residues. V shed 8 bases, J shed 3 bases, and the junction held 6 bases outside the gene matches. Variable domain in full (rest from reference TRBV7-9 and TRBJ2-2): DTGVSQNPRHKITKRGQNVTFRCDPISEHNRLYWYRQTLGQGPEFLTYFQNEAQLEKSRLLSDRFSAERPKGSFSTLEIQRTEQGDSAMYLCASRGGRDTGELFFGEGSRLTVL.

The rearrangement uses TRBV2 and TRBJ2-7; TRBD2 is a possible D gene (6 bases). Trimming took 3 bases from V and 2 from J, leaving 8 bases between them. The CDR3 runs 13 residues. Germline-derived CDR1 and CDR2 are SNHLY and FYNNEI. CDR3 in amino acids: CASSDWGAYEQYF. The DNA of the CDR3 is TGTGCCAGCAGTGACTGGGGGGCCTACGAGCAGTACTTC. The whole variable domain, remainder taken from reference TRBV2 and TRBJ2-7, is EPEVTQTPSHQVTQMGQEVILRCVPISNHLYFYWYRQILGQKVEFLVSFYNNEISEKSEIFDDQFSVERPDGSNFTLKIRSTKLEDSAMYFCASSDWGAYEQYFGPGTRLTVT.

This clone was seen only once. The CDR3 is CASSSAKLGQGGSPLHF. The DNA of the CDR3 is TGTGCCAGCAGCTCTGCTAAACTTGGACAGGGTGGGTCACCCCTCCACTTT. The chain employs TRBV5-4 and TRBJ1-6; 8 positions agree with TRBD1. Trimming took 3 bases from V and 10 from J; bases not matched to a gene: 15. The CDR3 has 17 amino acids. CDR1 is SGHNT and CDR2 is YYREEE in the germline V gene (reference sequence).

Here the CDR3 DNA reads TGTGCCAGCAGTTACGGGACAGGGGGCGGTGAAGCTTTCTTT. Protein product: CASSYGTGGGEAFF. The chain couples TRBV6-5 to TRBJ1-1; 12 bases fit TRBD1. In germline, CDR1 is MNHEY, CDR2 SVGAGI. There are 14 residues in the CDR3. Trimming at V came to 2 bases and at J to 7 bases, leaving 2 bases not matched to a gene.

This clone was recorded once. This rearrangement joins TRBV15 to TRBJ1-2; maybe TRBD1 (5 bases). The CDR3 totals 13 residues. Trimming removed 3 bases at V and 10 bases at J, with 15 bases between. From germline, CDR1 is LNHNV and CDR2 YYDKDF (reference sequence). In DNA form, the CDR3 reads TGTGCCACCAGCAGCTTCCGGGACTCGGCCTACACCTTC. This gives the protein CATSSFRDSAYTF.

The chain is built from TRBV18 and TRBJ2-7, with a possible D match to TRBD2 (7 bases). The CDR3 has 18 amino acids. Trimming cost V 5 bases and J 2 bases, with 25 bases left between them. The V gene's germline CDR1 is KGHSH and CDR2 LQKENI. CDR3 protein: CASSFTGPGGGLTYEQYF. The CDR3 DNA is TGTGCCAGCTCATTTACAGGGCCTGGCGGGGGCCTGACCTACGAGCAGTACTTC.

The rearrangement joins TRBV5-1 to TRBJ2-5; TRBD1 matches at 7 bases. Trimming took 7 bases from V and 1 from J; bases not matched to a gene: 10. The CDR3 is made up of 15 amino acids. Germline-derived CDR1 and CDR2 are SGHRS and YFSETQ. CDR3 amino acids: CASSPTGQTQETQYF. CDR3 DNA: TGCGCCAGCTCCCCTACGGGACAGACCCAAGAGACCCAGTACTTC.

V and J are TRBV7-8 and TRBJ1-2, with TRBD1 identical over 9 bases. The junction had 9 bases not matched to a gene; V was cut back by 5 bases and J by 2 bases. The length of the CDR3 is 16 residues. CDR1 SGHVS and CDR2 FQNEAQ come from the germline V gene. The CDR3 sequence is CASSQTRQGGNYGYTF. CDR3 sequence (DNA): TGTGCCAGCAGCCAAACGAGACAGGGGGGAAACTATGGCTACACCTTC.

The CDR3 spells CASLVGEGETQYF. The CDR3 nucleotides read TGTGCCAGCCTGGTTGGGGAGGGGGAGACCCAGTACTTC. This chain uses TRBV2 with TRBJ2-5; 7 nucleotides align to TRBD2. After removal of 8 bases from V and 5 bases from J, the junction contained 8 bases not matched to a gene. The CDR3 covers 13 residues. From germline, CDR1 is SNHLY and CDR2 FYNNEI. The whole variable domain, remainder taken from reference TRBV2 and TRBJ2-5, is EPEVTQTPSHQVTQMGQEVILRCVPISNHLYFYWYRQILGQKVEFLVSFYNNEISEKSEIFDDQFSVERPDGSNFTLKIRSTKLEDSAMYFCASLVGEGETQYFGPGTRLLVL.

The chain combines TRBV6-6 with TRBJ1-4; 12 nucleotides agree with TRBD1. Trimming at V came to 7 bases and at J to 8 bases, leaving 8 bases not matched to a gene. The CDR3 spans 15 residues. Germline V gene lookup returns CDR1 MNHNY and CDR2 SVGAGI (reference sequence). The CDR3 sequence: CASNHGTGGLEKLFF. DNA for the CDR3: TGTGCCAGCAACCACGGGACAGGGGGCTTAGAAAAACTGTTTTTT.

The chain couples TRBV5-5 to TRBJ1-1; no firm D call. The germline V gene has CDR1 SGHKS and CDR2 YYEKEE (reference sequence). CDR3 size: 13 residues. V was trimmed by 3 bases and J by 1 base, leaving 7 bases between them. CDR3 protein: CASSSRRNTEAFF. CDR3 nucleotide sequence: TGTGCCAGCAGCTCTCGCAGGAACACTGAAGCTTTCTTT. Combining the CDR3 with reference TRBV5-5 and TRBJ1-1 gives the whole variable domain DAGVTQSPTHLIKTRGQQVTLRCSPISGHKSVSWYQQVLGQGPQFIFQYYEKEERGRGNFPDRFSARQFPNYSSELNVNALLLGDSALYLCASSSRRNTEAFFGQGTRLTVV.

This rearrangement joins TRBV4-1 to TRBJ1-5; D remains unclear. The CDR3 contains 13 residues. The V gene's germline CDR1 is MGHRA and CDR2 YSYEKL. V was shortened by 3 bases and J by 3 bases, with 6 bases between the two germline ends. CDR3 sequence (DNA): TGCGCCAGCAGCCACGTATTCAATCAGCCCCAGCATTTT. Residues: CASSHVFNQPQHF.

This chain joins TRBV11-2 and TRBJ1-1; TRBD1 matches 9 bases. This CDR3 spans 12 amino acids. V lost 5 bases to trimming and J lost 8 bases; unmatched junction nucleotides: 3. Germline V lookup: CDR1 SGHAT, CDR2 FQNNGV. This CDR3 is CASSEGTGEAFF. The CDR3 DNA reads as TGTGCCAGCAGCGAGGGGACAGGGGAAGCTTTCTTT.

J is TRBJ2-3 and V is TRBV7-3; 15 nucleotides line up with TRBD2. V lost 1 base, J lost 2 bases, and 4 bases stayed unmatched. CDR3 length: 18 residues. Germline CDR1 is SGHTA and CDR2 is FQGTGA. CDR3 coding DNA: TGTGCCAGCAGCTTAATGGGACTAGCGGGAGGCGACACAGATACGCAGTATTTT. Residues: CASSLMGLAGGDTDTQYF.

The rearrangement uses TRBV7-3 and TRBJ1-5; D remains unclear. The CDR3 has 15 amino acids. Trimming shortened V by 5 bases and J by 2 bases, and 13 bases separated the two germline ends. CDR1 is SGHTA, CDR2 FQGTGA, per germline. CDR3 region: CASSTNGERNQPQHF. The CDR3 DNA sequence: TGTGCCAGCAGCACGAACGGGGAACGCAATCAGCCCCAGCATTTT. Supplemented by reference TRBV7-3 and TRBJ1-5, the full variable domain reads GAGVSQTPSNKVTEKGKYVELRCDPISGHTALYWYRQSLGQGPEFLIYFQGTGAADDSGLPNDRFFAVRPEGSVSTLKIQRTERGDSAVYLCASSTNGERNQPQHFGDGTRLSIL.